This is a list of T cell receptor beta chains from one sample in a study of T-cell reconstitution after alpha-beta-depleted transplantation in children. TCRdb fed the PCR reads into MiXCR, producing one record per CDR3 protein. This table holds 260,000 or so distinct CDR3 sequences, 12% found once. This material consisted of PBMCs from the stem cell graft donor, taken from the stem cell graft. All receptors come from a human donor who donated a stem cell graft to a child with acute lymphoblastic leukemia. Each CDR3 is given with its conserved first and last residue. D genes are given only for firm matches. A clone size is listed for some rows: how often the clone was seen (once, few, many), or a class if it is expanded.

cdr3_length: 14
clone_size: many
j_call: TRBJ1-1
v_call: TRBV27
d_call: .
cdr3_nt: TGTGCCAGCAGTTCCCCGGGTCGCGACACTGAAGCTTTCTTT
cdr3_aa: CASSSPGRDTEAFF

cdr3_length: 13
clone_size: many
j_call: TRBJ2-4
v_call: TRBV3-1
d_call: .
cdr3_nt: TGTGCCAGCAGCCGCAGGTCGGAAAACATTCAGTACTTC
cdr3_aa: CASSRRSENIQYF

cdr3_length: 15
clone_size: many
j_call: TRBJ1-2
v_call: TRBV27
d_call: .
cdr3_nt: TGTGCCAGCAGCTCAGGCGGGGGGATTGTATATGGCTACACCTTC
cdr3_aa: CASSSGGGIVYGYTF

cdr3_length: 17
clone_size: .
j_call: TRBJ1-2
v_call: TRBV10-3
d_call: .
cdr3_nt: TGTGCCGCCCACTCCTCGGGGGGGGGCAGGGTCCCTTATGGCTACACCTTC
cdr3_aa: CAAHSSGGGRVPYGYTF

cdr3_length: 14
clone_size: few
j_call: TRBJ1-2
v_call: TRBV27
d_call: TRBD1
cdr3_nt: TGTGCCAGCAGCCTGACAGGGGGTGCCTATGGCTACACCTTC
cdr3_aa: CASSLTGGAYGYTF

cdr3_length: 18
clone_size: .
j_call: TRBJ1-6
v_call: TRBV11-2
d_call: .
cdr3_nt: TGTGCCAGCAGCTTAGATCCCCTCCCCCTTCGGTCAAGTTCACCCCTCCACTTT
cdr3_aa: CASSLDPLPLRSSSPLHF

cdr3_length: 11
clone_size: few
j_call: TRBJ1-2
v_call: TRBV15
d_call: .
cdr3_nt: TGTGCCACCTACGGATACTATGGCTACACCTTC
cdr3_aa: CATYGYYGYTF

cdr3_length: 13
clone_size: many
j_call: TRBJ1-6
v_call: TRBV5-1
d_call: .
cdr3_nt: TGCGCCAGCAGCGGGATCTCCAGTTCACCCCTCCACTTT
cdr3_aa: CASSGISSSPLHF

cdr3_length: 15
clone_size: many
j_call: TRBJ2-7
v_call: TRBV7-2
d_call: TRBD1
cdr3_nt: TGTGCCAGCAGCTGGGACAGGGTTTTGAGCTACGAGCAGTACTTC
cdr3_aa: CASSWDRVLSYEQYF

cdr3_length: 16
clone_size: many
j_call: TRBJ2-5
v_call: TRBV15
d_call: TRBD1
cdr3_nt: TGTGCCACCAGCAGAGATTGGGGACAGGGGGCAGAGACCCAGTACTTC
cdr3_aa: CATSRDWGQGAETQYF

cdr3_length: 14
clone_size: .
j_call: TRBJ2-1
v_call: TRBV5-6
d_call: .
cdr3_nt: TGTGCCAGCAGCGGAGACATCTCCCGCAATGAGCAGTTCTTC
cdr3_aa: CASSGDISRNEQFF

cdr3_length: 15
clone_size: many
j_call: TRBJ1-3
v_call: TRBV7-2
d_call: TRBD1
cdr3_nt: TGTGCCAGCAGCTCGGACAGGGGTTCGGGAAACACCATATATTTT
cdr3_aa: CASSSDRGSGNTIYF

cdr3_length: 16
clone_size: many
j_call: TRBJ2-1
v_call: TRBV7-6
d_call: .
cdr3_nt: TGTGCCAGCAGGGCGGAAGTCAGCAGCTCCTACAATGAGCAGTTCTTC
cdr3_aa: CASRAEVSSSYNEQFF

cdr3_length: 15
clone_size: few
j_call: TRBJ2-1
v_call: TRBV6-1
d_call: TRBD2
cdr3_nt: TGTGCCAGCAGTGGACTAGCGGGAGTCCACAATGAGCAGTTCTTC
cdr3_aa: CASSGLAGVHNEQFF

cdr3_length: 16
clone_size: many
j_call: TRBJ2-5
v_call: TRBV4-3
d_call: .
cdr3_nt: TGCGCCAGCAGCCAAGATACCCGAGGGGATGGGGAGACCCAGTACTTC
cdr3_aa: CASSQDTRGDGETQYF

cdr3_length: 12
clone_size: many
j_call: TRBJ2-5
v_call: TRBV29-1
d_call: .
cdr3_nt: TGCAGCGTAATAGGGGGATTCGAGACCCAGTACTTC
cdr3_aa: CSVIGGFETQYF

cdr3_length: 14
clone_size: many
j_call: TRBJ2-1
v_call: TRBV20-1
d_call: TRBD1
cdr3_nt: TGCAGTGTAGACAGGGAATTCTCCTACAATGAGCAGTTCTTC
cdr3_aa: CSVDREFSYNEQFF

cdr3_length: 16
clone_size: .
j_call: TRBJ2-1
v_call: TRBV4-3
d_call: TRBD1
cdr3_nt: TGCGCCAGCAGCCCGTCTGACAGGGGTGGACTCAATGAGCAGTTCTTC
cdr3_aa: CASSPSDRGGLNEQFF

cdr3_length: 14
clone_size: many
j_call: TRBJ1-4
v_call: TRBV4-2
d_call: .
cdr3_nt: TGTGCCAGCAGCCAAGATCTGGATGATGAAAAACTGTTTTTT
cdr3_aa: CASSQDLDDEKLFF

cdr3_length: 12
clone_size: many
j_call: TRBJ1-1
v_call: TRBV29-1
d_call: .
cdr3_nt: TGCAGCGTTGGGGTCAGAGGGGCTGAAGCTTTCTTT
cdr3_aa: CSVGVRGAEAFF

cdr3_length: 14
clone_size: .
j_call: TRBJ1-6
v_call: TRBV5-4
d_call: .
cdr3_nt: TGTGCCAGCAGCCAGGGACGGGAGAGTTCACCCCTCCACTTT
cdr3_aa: CASSQGRESSPLHF

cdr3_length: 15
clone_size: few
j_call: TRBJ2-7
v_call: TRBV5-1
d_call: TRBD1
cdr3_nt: TGCGCCAGCAGCCTCCGGACAGGGGACACCTACGAGCAGTACTTC
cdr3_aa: CASSLRTGDTYEQYF

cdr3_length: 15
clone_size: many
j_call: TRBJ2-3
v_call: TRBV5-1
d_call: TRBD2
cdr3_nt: TGCGCCAGCAGGCTAAGACTAGCGGGAGACCATACGCAGTATTTT
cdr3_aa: CASRLRLAGDHTQYF

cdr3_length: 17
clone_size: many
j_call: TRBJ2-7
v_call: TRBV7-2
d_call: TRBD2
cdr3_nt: TGTGCCAGCAGCCCCCAAGGACTAGCGGGTAGTGCCTACGAGCAGTACTTC
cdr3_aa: CASSPQGLAGSAYEQYF

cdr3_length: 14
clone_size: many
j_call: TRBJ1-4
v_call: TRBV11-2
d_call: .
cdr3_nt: TGTGCCAGCAGCCCACTTTGGGGTAATGAAAAACTGTTTTTT
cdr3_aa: CASSPLWGNEKLFF

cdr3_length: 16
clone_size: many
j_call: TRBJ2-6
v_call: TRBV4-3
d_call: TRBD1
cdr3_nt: TGCGCCAGCAGCCAAGCGACAGGGACTGGGGCCAACGTCCTGACTTTC
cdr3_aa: CASSQATGTGANVLTF

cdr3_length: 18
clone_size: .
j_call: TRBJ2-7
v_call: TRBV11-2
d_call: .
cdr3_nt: TGTGCCAGCAGTTTTCAGAGGGCAGGGGCAGTTAGAAGCCACGAGCAGTACTTC
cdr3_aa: CASSFQRAGAVRSHEQYF

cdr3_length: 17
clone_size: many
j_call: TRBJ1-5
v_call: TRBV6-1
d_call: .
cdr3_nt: TGTGCCAGCACCTCCAAACTAGGGCAGTATAGCAATCAGCCCCAGCATTTT
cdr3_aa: CASTSKLGQYSNQPQHF